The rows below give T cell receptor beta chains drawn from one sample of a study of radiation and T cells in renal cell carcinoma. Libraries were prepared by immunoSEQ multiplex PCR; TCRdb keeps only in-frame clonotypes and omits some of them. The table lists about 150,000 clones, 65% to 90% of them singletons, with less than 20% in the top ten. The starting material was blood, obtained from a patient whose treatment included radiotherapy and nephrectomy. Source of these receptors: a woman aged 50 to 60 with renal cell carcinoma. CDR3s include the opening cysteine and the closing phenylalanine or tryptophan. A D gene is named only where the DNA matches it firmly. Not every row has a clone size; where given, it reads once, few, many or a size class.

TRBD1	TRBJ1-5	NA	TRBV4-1	CASSETGGDHQPQHF	TGCGCCAGCAGCGAGACAGGGGGCGACCATCAGCCCCAGCATTTT
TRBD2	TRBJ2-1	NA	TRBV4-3	CASSPQRERDEQFF	TGCGCCAGCAGCCCCCAGCGGGAGCGGGATGAGCAGTTCTTC
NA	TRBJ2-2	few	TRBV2	CASSDPGELFF	TGTGCCAGCAGTGATCCCGGGGAGCTGTTTTTT
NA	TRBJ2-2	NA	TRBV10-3	CAIKLAGEGDTGELFF	TGTGCCATCAAACTGGCAGGGGAAGGTGACACCGGGGAGCTGTTTTTT
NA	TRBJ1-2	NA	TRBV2	CASTRLYSGYTF	TGTGCCAGTACTAGACTGTACTCGGGCTACACCTTC
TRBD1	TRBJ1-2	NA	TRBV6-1	CASSAARGLSYGYTF	TGTGCCAGCAGTGCGGCCAGGGGGCTTAGCTATGGCTACACCTTC
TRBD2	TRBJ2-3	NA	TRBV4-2	CASSQGIRAGELGTQYF	TGTGCCAGCAGCCAAGGGATAAGGGCGGGAGAGCTTGGTACGCAGTATTTT
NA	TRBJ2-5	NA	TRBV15	CATSRGVNQETQYF	TGTGCCACCAGCAGAGGGGTGAACCAAGAGACCCAGTACTTC
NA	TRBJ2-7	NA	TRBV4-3	CASSLYRDGRYEQYF	TGCGCCAGCAGCCTCTACAGGGACGGTAGGTACGAGCAGTACTTC
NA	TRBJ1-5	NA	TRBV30	CAWGSNQPQHF	TGTGCCTGGGGAAGCAATCAGCCCCAGCATTTT